These 8 T cell receptor beta chains were all obtained from the same sample, sequenced in a study of monozygotic twins with cystic fibrosis. Here immunoSEQ multiplex PCR was the method, and the copy in TCRdb shows in-frame clones only, minus some. The sample has some 30,000 clones, 92% seen once. Material: blood. Receptor source: a girl aged 2 to 10 with cystic fibrosis.

V and J are TRBV19 and TRBJ2-7; tentatively, D is TRBD2 (5 bases). This CDR3 region has 11 residues. CDR1 and CDR2 (germline): LNHDA, SQIVND (reference sequence). The germline V and J ends were trimmed by 10 bases and 3 bases, with 10 bases remaining between them. The CDR3 reads CATSGDYEQYF. As DNA, the CDR3 is TGTGCCACCAGCGGAGACTACGAGCAGTACTTC.

The V and J genes are TRBV7-9 and TRBJ2-1; 9 bases align to TRBD2. V lost 9 bases, J lost 0 bases, and 9 bases stayed unmatched. From germline, CDR1 is SEHNR and CDR2 FQNEAQ (reference sequence). The CDR3 loop spans 16 amino acids. CDR3 coding DNA: TGTGCCAGTGGGACGGATAGCGGGAGCTCCTACAATGAGCAGTTCTTC. It is translated as CASGTDSGSSYNEQFF.

CDR3 region: CATTSGTEEEKLFF. DNA for the CDR3: TGTGCCACCACCTCCGGGACAGAGGAGGAAAAACTGTTTTTT. The rearrangement links TRBV15 to TRBJ1-4; 7 positions agree with TRBD1. With V trimmed by 7 bases and J by 8 bases, 10 bases remained unmatched. This CDR3 is built from 14 residues. Germline CDR1 reads LNHNV; CDR2 reads YYDKDF (reference sequence).

The chain links TRBV6-6 to TRBJ1-4, with unresolved D. The CDR3 covers 12 residues. The V end lost 6 bases, the J end lost 5 bases, and 7 bases lay between the germline ends. CDR1 MNHNY and CDR2 SVGAGI come from the germline V gene (reference sequence). The CDR3 loop reads CASSRLNEKLFF. The CDR3 nucleotides are TGTGCCAGCAGCCGACTCAATGAAAAACTGTTTTTT.

The V gene is TRBV5-1, the J gene TRBJ2-2, with TRBD2 matching 7 bases. The CDR3 is 17 residues long. CDR1 and CDR2 (germline): SGHRS, YFSETQ. Losses at the gene ends were 6 bases for V and 0 bases for J; bases not matched to a gene: 11. The CDR3 coding sequence is TGCGCCAGCACCGGTCCACTAGCGCCGTCGAACACCGGGGAGCTGTTTTTT. Encoded protein: CASTGPLAPSNTGELFF.

V gene TRBV29-1 combines with J gene TRBJ1-1; 7 nucleotides agree with TRBD1. The J segment lost 4 bases and the V segment lost 5 bases, leaving 13 bases of the junction unmatched. Germline V CDR1 and CDR2: SQVTM, ANQGSEA. The CDR3 covers 15 residues. CDR3 region: CSVLTRQGSGTEAFF. The CDR3 DNA follows: TGCAGCGTTTTAACTCGACAGGGATCGGGCACTGAAGCTTTCTTT.

The chain carries TRBV4-1 and TRBJ1-1; D is unresolved. The germline V gene has CDR1 MGHRA and CDR2 YSYEKL. Trimming pared 3 bases from V and 10 bases from J, leaving 21 bases between. There are 15 residues in the CDR3. The CDR3 DNA reads as TGCGCCAGCAGCCATCCTTTTAAGAGGAGTTCAGGAGCTTTCTTT. Its translation is CASSHPFKRSSGAFF.

The chain combines TRBV15 with TRBJ2-2; D uncertain. V shed 0 bases and J shed 6 bases, with 2 bases lying between them. Germline CDR1 reads LNHNV; CDR2 reads YYDKDF (reference sequence). This CDR3 is 12 amino acids long. The CDR3 is CATSREAGELFF. The CDR3 nucleotides are TGTGCCACCAGCAGAGAAGCCGGGGAGCTGTTTTTT.